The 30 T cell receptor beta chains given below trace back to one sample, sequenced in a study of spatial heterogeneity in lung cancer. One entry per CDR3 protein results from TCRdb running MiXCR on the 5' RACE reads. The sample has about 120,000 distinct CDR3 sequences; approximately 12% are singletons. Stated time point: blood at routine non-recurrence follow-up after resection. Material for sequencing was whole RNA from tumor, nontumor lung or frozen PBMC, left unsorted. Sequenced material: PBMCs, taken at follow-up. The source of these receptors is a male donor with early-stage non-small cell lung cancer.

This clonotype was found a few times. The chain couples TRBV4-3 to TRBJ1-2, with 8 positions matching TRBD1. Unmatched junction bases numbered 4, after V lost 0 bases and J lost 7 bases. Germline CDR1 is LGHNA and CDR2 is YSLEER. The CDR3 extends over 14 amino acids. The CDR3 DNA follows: TGCGCCAGCAGCCAAGATTGGACAGGGTTTGGCTACACCTTC. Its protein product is CASSQDWTGFGYTF.

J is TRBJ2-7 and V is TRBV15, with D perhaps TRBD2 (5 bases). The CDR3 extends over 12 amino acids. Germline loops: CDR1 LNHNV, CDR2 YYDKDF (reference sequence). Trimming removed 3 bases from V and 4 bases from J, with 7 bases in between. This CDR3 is CATSRDSYEQYF. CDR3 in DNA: TGTGCCACCAGCAGGGACTCTTACGAGCAGTACTTC.

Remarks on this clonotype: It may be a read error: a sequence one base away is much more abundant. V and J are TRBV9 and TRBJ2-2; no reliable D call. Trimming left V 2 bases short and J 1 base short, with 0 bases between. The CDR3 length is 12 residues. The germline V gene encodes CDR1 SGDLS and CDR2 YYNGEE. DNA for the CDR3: TGTGCCAGCAGCGTGAACACCGGGGAGCTGTTTTTT. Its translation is CASSVNTGELFF.

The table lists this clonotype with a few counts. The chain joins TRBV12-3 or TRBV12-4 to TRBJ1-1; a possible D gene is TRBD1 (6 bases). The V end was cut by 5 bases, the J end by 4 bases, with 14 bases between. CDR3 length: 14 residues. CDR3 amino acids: CASSVGLGGTEAFF. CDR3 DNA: TGTGCCAGCAGTGTCGGGCTAGGGGGCACTGAAGCTTTCTTT.

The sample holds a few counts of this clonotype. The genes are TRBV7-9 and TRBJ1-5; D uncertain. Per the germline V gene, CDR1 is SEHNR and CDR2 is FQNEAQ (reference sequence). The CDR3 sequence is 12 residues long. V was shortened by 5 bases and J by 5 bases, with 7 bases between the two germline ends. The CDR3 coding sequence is TGTGCCAGCAGCCCTTTGGATCAGCCCCAGCATTTT. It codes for CASSPLDQPQHF.

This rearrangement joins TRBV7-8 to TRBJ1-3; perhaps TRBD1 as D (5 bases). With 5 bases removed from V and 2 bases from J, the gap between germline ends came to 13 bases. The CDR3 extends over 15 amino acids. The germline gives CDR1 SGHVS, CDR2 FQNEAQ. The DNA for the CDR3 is TGTGCCAGCAGCGCGACAGAACATACTGGAAACACCATATATTTT. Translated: CASSATEHTGNTIYF.

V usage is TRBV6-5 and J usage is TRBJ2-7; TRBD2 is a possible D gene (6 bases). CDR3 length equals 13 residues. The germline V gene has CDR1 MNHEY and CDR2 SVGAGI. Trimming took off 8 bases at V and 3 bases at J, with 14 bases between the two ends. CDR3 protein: CASSSGGFYEQYF. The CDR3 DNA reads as TGTGCCAGCTCCTCCGGGGGATTCTACGAGCAGTACTTC.

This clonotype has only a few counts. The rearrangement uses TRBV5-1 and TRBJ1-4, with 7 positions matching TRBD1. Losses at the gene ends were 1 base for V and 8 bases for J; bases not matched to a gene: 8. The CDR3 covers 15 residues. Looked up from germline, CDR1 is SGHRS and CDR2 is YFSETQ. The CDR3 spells CASSLRSGTEEKLFF. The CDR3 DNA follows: TGCGCCAGCAGCTTGAGATCCGGGACAGAAGAAAAACTGTTTTTT. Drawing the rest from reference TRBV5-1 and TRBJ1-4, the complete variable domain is KAGVTQTPRYLIKTRGQQVTLSCSPISGHRSVSWYQQTPGQGLQFLFEYFSETQRNKGNFPGRFSGRQFSNSRSEMNVSTLELGDSALYLCASSLRSGTEEKLFFGSGTQLSVL.

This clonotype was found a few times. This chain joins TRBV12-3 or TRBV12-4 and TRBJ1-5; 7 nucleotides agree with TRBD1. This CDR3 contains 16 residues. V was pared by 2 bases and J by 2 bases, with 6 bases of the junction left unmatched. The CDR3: CASSLKGGEGNQPQHF. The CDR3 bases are TGTGCCAGCAGTTTAAAAGGGGGCGAAGGCAATCAGCCCCAGCATTTT.

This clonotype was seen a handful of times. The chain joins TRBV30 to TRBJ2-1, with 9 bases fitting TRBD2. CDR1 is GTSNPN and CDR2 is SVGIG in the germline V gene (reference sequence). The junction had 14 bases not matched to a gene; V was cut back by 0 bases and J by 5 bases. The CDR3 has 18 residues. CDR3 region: CAWSVRLTWRGGHNEQFF. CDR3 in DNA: TGTGCCTGGAGTGTCAGACTGACATGGCGGGGGGGCCACAATGAGCAGTTCTTC.

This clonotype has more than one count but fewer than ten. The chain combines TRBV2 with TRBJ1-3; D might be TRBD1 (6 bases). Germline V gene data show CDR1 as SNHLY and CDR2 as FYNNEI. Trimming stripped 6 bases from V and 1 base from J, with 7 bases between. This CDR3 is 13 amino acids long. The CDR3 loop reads CASRTGSGNTIYF. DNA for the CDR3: TGTGCCAGCAGAACAGGGTCTGGAAACACCATATATTTT.

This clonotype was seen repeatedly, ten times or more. In nucleotides, the CDR3 is TGCGCCAGCAGCTTGGTCTCTGGGGCCAGCACAGATACGCAGTATTTT. Encoded protein: CASSLVSGASTDTQYF. This chain uses TRBV5-1 with TRBJ2-3; D perhaps matches TRBD1 (5 bases). Germline lookup yields CDR1 SGHRS and CDR2 YFSETQ. The CDR3 spans 16 residues. V gave up 0 bases and J gave up 0 bases, with 11 bases separating them.

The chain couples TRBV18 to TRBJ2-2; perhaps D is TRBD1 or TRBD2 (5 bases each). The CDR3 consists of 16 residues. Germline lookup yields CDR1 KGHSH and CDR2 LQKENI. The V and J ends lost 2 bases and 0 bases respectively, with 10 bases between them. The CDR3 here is CASSPSGTPNTGELFF. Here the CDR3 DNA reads TGTGCCAGCTCACCATCCGGGACGCCGAACACCGGGGAGCTGTTTTTT.

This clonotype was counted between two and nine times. The CDR3 reads CASSPSYELFF. The CDR3 bases are TGCGCCAGCAGCCCCTCTTACGAGCTTTTCTTC. V usage is TRBV5-1 and J usage is TRBJ2-1; D gene uncertain. V shed 4 bases and J shed 16 bases, with 15 bases lying between them. The CDR3 loop spans 11 amino acids. CDR1 is SGHRS and CDR2 is YFSETQ in the germline V gene.

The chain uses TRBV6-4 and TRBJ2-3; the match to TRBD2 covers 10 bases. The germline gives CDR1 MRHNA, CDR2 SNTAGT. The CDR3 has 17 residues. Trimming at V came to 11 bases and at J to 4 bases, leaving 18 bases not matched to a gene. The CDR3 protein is CARKAIPAGGPADTQYF. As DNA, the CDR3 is TGTGCCCGAAAAGCAATACCAGCGGGGGGGCCCGCAGATACGCAGTATTTT.

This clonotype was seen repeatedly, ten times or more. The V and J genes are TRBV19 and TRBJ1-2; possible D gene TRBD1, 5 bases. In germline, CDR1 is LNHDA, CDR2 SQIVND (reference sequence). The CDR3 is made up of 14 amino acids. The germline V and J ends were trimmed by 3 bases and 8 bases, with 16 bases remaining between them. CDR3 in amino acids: CASSITRTQGGYTF. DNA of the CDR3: TGTGCCAGTAGTATTACCAGGACCCAGGGAGGCTACACCTTC.

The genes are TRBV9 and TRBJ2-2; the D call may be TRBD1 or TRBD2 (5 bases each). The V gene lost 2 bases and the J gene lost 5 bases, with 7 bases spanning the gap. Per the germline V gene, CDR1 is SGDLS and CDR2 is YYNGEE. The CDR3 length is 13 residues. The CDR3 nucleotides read TGTGCCAGCAGCGTCGGGGCGACCGGGGAGCTGTTTTTT. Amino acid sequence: CASSVGATGELFF. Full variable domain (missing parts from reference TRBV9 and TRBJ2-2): DSGVTQTPKHLITATGQRVTLRCSPRSGDLSVYWYQQSLDQGLQFLIQYYNGEERAKGNILERFSAQQFPDLHSELNLSSLELGDSALYFCASSVGATGELFFGEGSRLTVL.

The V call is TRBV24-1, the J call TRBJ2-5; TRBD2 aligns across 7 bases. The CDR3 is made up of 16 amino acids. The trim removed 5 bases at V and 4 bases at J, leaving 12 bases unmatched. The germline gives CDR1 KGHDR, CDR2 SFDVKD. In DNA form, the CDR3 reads TGTGCCACCAGTGTAAACCGGCAGCGGGGAGGAGAGACCCAGTACTTC. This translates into CATSVNRQRGGETQYF.

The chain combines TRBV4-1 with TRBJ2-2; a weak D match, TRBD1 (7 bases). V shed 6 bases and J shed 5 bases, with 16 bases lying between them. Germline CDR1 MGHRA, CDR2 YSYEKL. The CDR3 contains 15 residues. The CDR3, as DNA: TGCGCCAGCAGTGTTACAGGGGAGGTTACCGGGGAGCTGTTTTTT. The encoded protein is CASSVTGEVTGELFF.

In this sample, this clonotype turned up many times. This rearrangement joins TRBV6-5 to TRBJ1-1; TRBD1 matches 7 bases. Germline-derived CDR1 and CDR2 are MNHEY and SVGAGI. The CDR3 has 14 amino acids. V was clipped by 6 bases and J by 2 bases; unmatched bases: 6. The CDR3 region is CASRSGTDNTEAFF. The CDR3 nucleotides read TGTGCCAGCAGATCCGGGACAGATAACACTGAAGCTTTCTTT.

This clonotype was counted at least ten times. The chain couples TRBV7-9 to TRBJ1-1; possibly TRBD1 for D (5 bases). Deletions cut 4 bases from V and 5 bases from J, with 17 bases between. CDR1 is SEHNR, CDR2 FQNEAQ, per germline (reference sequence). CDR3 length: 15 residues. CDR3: CASSWRDSGGTEAFF. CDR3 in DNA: TGTGCCAGCAGCTGGCGAGACAGTGGGGGGACTGAAGCTTTCTTT.

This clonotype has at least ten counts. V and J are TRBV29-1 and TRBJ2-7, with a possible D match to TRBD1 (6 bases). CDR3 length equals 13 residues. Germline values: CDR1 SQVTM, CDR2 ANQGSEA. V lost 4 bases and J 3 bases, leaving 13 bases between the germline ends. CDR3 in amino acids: CSVVQGAYYEQYF. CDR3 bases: TGCAGCGTTGTACAGGGCGCCTACTACGAGCAGTACTTC.

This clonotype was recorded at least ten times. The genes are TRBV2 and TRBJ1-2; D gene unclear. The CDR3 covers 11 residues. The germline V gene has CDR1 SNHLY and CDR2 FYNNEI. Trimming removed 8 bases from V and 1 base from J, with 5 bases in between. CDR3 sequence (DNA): TGTGCCAGCGCTAGTAACTATGGCTACACCTTC. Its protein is CASASNYGYTF.

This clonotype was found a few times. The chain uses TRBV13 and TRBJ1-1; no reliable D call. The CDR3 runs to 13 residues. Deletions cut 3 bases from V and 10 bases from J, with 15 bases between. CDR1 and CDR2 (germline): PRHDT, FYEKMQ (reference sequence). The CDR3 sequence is CASSFGRFPPAFF. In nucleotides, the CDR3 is TGTGCCAGCAGCTTCGGCAGGTTCCCGCCAGCTTTCTTT. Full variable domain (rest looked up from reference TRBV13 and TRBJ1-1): AAGVIQSPRHLIKEKRETATLKCYPIPRHDTVYWYQQGPGQDPQFLISFYEKMQSDKGSIPDRFSAQQFSDYHSELNMSSLELGDSALYFCASSFGRFPPAFFGQGTRLTVV.

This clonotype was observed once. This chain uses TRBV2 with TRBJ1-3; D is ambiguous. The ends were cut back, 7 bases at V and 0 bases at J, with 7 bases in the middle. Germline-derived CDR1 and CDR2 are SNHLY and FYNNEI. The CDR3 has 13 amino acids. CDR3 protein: CASNGNSGNTIYF. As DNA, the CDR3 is TGTGCCAGCAATGGGAACTCTGGAAACACCATATATTTT.

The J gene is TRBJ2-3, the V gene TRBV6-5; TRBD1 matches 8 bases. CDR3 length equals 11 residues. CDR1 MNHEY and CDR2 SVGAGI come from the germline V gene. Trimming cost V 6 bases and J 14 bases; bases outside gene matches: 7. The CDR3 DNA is TGTGCCAGCAGGGGCGACAGGGGCCGGTATTTT. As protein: CASRGDRGRYF.

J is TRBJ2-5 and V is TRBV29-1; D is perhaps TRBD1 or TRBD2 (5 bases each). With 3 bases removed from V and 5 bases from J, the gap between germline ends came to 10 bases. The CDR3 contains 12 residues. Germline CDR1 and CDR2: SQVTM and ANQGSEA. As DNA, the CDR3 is TGCAGCGTTGACCCAGAGGGGGAGACCCAGTACTTC. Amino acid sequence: CSVDPEGETQYF. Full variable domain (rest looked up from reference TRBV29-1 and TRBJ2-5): SAVISQKPSRDICQRGTSLTIQCQVDSQVTMMFWYRQQPGQSLTLIATANQGSEATYESGFVIDKFPISRPNLTFSTLTVSNMSPEDSSIYLCSVDPEGETQYFGPGTRLLVL.

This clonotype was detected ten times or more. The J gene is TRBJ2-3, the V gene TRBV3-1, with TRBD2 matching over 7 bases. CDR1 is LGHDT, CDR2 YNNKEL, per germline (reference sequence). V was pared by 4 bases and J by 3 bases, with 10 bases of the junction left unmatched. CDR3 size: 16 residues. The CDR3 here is CASSLNPKGGTDTQYF. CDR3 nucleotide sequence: TGTGCCAGCAGCCTAAACCCCAAGGGAGGGACAGATACGCAGTATTTT.

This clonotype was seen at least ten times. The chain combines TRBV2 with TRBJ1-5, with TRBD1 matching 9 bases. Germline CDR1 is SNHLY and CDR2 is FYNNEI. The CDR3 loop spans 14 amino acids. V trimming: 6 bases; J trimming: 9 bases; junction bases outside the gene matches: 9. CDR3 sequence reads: CASSRQGVPSPQHF. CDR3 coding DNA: TGTGCCAGCAGCCGACAGGGGGTTCCTTCGCCCCAGCATTTT.

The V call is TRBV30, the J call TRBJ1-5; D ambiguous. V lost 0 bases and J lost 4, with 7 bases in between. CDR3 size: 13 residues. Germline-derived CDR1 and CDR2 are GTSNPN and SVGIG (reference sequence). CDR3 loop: CAWSVEANQPQHF. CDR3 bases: TGTGCCTGGAGTGTCGAAGCTAATCAGCCCCAGCATTTT.